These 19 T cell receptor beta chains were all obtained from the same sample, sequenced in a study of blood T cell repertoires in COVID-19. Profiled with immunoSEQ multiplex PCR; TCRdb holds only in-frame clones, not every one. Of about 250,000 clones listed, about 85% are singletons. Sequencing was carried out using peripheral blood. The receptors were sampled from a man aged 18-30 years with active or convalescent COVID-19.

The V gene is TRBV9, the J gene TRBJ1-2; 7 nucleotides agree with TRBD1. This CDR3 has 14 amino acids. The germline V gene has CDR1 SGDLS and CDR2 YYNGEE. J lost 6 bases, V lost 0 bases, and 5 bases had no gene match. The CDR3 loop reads CASSVVGTDHGYTF. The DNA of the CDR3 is TGTGCCAGCAGCGTAGTCGGGACAGACCATGGCTACACCTTC.

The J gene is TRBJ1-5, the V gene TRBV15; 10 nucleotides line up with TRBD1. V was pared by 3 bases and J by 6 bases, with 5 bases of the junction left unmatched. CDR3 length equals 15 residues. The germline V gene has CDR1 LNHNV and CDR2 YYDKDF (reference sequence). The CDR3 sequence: CATSRDRGASQPQHF. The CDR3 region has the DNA TGTGCCACCAGCAGGGACAGGGGGGCTAGTCAGCCCCAGCATTTT.

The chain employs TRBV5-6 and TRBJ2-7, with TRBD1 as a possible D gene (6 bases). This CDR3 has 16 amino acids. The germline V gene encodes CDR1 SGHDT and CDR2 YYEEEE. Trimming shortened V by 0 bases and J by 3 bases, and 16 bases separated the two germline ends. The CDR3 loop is CASSLVRTVSFYEQYF. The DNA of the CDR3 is TGTGCCAGCAGCTTGGTTCGGACAGTTTCTTTCTACGAGCAGTACTTC.

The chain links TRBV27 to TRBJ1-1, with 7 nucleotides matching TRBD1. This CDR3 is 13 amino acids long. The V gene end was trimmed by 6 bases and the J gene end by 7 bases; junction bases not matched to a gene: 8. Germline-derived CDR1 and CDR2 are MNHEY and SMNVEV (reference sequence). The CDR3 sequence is CASSLTRGIEAFF. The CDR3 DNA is TGTGCCAGCAGCCTCACCAGGGGGATTGAAGCTTTCTTT.

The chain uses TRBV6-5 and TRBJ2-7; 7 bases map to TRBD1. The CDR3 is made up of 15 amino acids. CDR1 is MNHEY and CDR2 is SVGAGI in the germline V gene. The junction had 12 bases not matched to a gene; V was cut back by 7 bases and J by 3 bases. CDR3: CASKGKSGQNYEQYF. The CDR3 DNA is TGTGCCAGCAAGGGAAAATCGGGACAGAACTACGAGCAGTACTTC.

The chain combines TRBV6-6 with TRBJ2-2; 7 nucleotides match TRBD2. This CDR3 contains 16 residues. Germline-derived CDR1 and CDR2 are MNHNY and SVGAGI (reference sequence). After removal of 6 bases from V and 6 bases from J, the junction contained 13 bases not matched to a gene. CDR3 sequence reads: CASSPLGGGPAGELFF. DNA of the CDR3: TGTGCCAGCAGCCCCCTTGGGGGAGGGCCTGCCGGGGAGCTGTTTTTT.

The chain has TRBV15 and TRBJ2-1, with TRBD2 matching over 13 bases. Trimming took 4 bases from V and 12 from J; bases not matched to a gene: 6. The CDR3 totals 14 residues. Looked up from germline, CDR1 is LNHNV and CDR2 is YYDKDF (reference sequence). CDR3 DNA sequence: TGTGCCACCAGCAAAACTAGCGGGAGGGATAGGCAGTTCTTC. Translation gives CATSKTSGRDRQFF. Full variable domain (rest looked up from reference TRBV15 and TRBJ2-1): DAMVIQNPRYQVTQFGKPVTLSCSQTLNHNVMYWYQQKSSQAPKLLFHYYDKDFNNEADTPDNFQSRRPNTSFCFLDIRSPGLGDTAMYLCATSKTSGRDRQFFGPGTRLTVL.

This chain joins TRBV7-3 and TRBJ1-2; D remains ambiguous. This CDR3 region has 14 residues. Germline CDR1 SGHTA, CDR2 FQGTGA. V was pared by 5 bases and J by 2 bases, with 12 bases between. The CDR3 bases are TGTGCCAGCAGCCCCGGTGACATCAACTATGGCTACACCTTC. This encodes CASSPGDINYGYTF.

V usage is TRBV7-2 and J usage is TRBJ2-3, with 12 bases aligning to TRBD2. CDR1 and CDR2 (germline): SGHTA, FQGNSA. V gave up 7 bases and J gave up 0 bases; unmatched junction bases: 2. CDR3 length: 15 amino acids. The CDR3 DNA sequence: TGTGCCAGCAACCTAGCGGGAGGGAGCACAGATACGCAGTATTTT. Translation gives CASNLAGGSTDTQYF.

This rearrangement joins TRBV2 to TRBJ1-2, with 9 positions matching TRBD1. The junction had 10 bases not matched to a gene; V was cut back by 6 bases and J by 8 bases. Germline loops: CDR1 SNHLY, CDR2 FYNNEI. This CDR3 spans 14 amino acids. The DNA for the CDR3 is TGTGCCAGCAGGGGAAGGACAGGGGAAGGGGGCTACACCTTC. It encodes CASRGRTGEGGYTF. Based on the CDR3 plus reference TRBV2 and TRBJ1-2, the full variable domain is EPEVTQTPSHQVTQMGQEVILRCVPISNHLYFYWYRQILGQKVEFLVSFYNNEISEKSEIFDDQFSVERPDGSNFTLKIRSTKLEDSAMYFCASRGRTGEGGYTFGSGTRLTVV.

Here the CDR3 reads CASSQGQGRRVKTQYF. DNA of the CDR3: TGTGCCAGCAGCCAAGGACAGGGGAGAAGGGTGAAGACCCAGTACTTC. This chain connects TRBV3-1 (or the pseudogene TRBV3-2) to TRBJ2-5; 8 bases line up with TRBD1. The CDR3 has 16 residues. The ends lost 1 base at V and 6 bases at J; junction bases unmatched: 10. Germline V gene lookup returns CDR1 LGHDT and CDR2 YNNKEL (reference sequence).

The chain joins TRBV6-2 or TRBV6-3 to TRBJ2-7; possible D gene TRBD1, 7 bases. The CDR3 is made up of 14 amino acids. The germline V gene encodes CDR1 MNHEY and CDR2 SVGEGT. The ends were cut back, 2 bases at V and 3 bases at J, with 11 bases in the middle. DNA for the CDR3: TGTGCCAGCAGTTACGGAGGGACAGTCTACGAGCAGTACTTC. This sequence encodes CASSYGGTVYEQYF.

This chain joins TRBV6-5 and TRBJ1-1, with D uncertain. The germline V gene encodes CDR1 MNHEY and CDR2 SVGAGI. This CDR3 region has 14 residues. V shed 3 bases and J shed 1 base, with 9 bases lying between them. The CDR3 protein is CASSYTEGNTEAFF. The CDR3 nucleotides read TGTGCCAGCAGTTATACGGAGGGGAACACTGAAGCTTTCTTT.

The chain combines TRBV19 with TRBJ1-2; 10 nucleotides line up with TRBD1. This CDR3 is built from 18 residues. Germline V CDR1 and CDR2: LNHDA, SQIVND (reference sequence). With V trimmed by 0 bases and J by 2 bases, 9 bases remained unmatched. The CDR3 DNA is TGTGCCAGTAGTATAGACACTCGCGACAGGGGGCCGAACTATGGCTACACCTTC. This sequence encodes CASSIDTRDRGPNYGYTF.

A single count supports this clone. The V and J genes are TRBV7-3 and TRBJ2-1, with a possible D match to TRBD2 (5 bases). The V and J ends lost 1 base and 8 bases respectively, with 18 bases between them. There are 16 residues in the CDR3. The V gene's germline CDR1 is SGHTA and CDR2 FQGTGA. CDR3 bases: TGTGCCAGCAGCTTAAGGCGGGCTTTAGACGGGTATGAGCAGTTCTTC. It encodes CASSLRRALDGYEQFF.

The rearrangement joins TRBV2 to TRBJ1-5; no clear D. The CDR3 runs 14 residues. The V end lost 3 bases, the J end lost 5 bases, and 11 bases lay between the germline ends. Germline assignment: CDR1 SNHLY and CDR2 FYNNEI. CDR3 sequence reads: CASSDRLIDQPQHF. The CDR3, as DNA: TGTGCCAGCAGTGATCGACTCATAGATCAGCCCCAGCATTTT. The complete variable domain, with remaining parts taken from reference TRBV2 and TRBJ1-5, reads EPEVTQTPSHQVTQMGQEVILRCVPISNHLYFYWYRQILGQKVEFLVSFYNNEISEKSEIFDDQFSVERPDGSNFTLKIRSTKLEDSAMYFCASSDRLIDQPQHFGDGTRLSIL.

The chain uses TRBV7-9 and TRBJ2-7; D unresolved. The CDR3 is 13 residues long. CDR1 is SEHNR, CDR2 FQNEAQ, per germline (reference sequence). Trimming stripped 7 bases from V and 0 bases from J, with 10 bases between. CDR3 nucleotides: TGTGCCAGCACCTCAGGTGTCTCCTACGAGCAGTACTTC. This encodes CASTSGVSYEQYF.

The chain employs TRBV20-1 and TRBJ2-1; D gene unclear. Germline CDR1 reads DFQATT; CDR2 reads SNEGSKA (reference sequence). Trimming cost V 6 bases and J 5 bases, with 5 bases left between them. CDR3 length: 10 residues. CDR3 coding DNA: TGCAGTGCCCAGGACAATGAGCAGTTCTTC. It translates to CSAQDNEQFF.

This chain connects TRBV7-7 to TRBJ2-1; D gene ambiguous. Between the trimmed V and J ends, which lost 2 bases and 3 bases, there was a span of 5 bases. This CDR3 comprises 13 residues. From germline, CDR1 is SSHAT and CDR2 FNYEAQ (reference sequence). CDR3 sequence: CASSLLFYNEQFF. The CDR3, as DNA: TGTGCCAGCAGCTTATTATTCTACAATGAGCAGTTCTTC. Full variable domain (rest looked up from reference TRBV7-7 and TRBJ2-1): GAGVSQSPRYKVTKRGQDVTLRCDPISSHATLYWYQQALGQGPEFLTYFNYEAQPDKSGLPSDRFSAERPEGSISTLTIQRTEQRDSAMYRCASSLLFYNEQFFGPGTRLTVL.